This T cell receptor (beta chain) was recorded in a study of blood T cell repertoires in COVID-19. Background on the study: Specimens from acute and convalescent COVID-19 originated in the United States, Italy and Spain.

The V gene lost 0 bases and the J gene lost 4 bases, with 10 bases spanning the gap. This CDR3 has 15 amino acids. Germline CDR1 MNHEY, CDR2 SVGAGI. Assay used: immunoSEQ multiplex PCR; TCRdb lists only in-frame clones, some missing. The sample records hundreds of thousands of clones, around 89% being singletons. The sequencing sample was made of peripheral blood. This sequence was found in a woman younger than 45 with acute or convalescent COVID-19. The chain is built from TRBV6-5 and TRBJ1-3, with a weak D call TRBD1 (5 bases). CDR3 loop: CASSYSGVGGNTIYF. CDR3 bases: TGTGCCAGCAGTTACTCAGGGGTGGGAGGAAACACCATATATTTT.